This T cell receptor beta chain was sequenced during a study of OX40 agonist ivuxolimab in advanced cancers. Only in-frame clones appear in the TCRdb table, and some are missing; sequencing was by immunoSEQ multiplex PCR. The table shows under 70,000 clones, with more than 90% occurring only once. Whole-study results and caveats: There were, on average, more expanded clones in CD8+ T cells than in CD4+. At 0.1 to 3.0 mg/kg, CD4+ and CD8+ blood T cells expanded clonally by week 6.

Comments on this clone: The antigen is unknown.

V gave up 7 bases and J gave up 0 bases, with 18 bases separating them. This CDR3 has 16 residues. The germline gives CDR1 WSHSY, CDR2 SAAADI. This clonotype was obtained from an adult with an advanced solid tumor such as melanoma, head and neck, liver or kidney cancer. The chain links TRBV10-2 to TRBJ1-1, with D perhaps matching TRBD1 (5 bases). The sequencing here drew on CD4+ or CD8+ T cells sorted from blood, taken in a trial of the OX40 agonist ivuxolimab. CDR3 in amino acids: CASIVVGEGMNTEAFF. In DNA form, the CDR3 reads TGCGCCAGCATTGTGGTAGGGGAGGGGATGAACACTGAAGCTTTCTTT.